This TCR beta chain was recovered during a study of response to subunit inactivated influenza vaccine. With V trimmed by 4 bases and J by 7 bases, 5 bases remained unmatched. CDR3 length equals 14 residues. Germline V gene lookup returns CDR1 SQVTM and CDR2 ANQGSEA. TCRdb reprocessed the RT-PCR reads with MiXCR, giving one entry per CDR3 protein. Here the sample spans around 580,000 distinct CDR3 sequences, 12% being singletons. Study findings and constraints: A suggestion made by the authors is that each seasonal influenza vaccination recruits few new T cells.

This clonotype showed up just a few times. Its cognate antigen is unknown. The material sequenced was PBMCs from blood, taken on the day of vaccination. This clonotype was obtained from a man aged 45-60 years who received an inactivated influenza vaccine. The chain is built from TRBV29-1 and TRBJ2-1; TRBD1 matches 12 bases. CDR3 nucleotide sequence: TGCAGCGTTGTGAGGGACAGGGGGCATAATGAGCAGTTCTTC. Residues: CSVVRDRGHNEQFF.